This TCR beta chain was sequenced in a study of T cell repertoires in cytomegalovirus infection. TCRdb used MiXCR to reprocess the reads, holding one entry per CDR3 protein. This table has hundreds of thousands of distinct CDR3 sequences, 30% to 35% appearing once. The table lists this clonotype with many counts. The antigen remains unidentified. This CDR3 has 11 residues. In germline, CDR1 is SGHTA, CDR2 FQGNSA. V was trimmed by 5 bases and J by 10 bases, leaving 9 bases between them. The starting material was cultured PBMCs, obtained from culture after CMV antigen stimulation. The chain links TRBV7-2 to TRBJ2-1; no firm D call. The clonotype comes from a human donor in good health (CMV status not recorded). Some clones in this sample may be carry-over from other donors' samples. The CDR3 reads CASSPQSEQFF. In DNA form, the CDR3 reads TGTGCCAGCAGCCCTCAATCGGAGCAGTTCTTC. The full variable domain, with the rest looked up from reference TRBV7-2 and TRBJ2-1, is GAGVSQSPSNKVTEKGKDVELRCDPISGHTALYWYRQSLGQGLEFLIYFQGNSAPDKSGLPSDRFSAERTGGSVSTLTIQRTQQEDSAVYLCASSPQSEQFFGPGTRLTVL.